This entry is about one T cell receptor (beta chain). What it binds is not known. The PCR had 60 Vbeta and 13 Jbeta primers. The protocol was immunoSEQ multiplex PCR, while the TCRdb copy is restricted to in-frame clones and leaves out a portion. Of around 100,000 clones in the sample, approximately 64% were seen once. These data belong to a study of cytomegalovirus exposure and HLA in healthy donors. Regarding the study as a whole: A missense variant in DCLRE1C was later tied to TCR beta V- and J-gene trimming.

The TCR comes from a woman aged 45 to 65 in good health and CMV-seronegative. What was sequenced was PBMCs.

CDR3: CASSYVQVAYNEQFF. The CDR3 DNA reads TGCGCCAGCAGCTACGTACAGGTAGCCTACAATGAGCAGTTCTTC. The V and J genes are TRBV5-1 and TRBJ2-1, with TRBD1 as a possible D gene (5 bases). V was clipped by 3 bases and J by 2 bases, with 12 bases between them. The CDR3 runs 15 residues. In germline, CDR1 is SGHRS, CDR2 YFSETQ.